Listed below are T cell receptor beta chains from one sample, sequenced in a study of blood T cell repertoires in COVID-19. This table comes from immunoSEQ multiplex PCR, and its TCRdb copy is limited to in-frame clones, with some not included. The profile shows approximately 360,000 clones, roughly 88% of them singletons. The sequenced sample was PBMCs or T cells enriched from blood (not recorded which). These receptor sequences come from a woman in her 30s with acute COVID-19. Both conserved end residues are part of each CDR3. Fields, in order: D gene, J gene, V gene, clone size, CDR3 protein, CDR3 DNA. The D gene is left open where the match is weak. A row's size may be missing; if present it is once, few, many or a size class.

.	TRBJ2-3	TRBV10-2	once	CASSDPKDTQYF	TGCGCCAGCAGTGATCCAAAAGATACGCAGTATTTT
TRBD1	TRBJ1-5	TRBV6-8	.	CASSLHGTGRNQPQHF	TGTGCCAGCAGCCTCCACGGGACAGGGCGCAATCAGCCCCAGCATTTT
TRBD2	TRBJ2-1	TRBV6-5	.	CASTTSGASYNEQFF	TGTGCCAGCACTACTAGCGGGGCGTCCTACAATGAGCAGTTCTTC
.	TRBJ1-3	TRBV18	.	CASSPATGTKISGNTIYF	TGTGCCAGCTCACCGGCAACCGGGACAAAAATCTCTGGAAACACCATATATTTT
.	TRBJ1-5	TRBV5-5	.	CASRRTGDSNQPQHF	TGTGCCAGCAGAAGAACGGGGGATAGCAATCAGCCCCAGCATTTT
TRBD1	TRBJ1-3	TRBV28	.	CASSLSGQVATIYF	TGTGCCAGCAGTTTATCCGGACAGGTAGCCACCATATATTTT
TRBD1	TRBJ1-1	TRBV29-1	.	CSVVDRANTEAFF	TGCAGCGTGGTGGACAGGGCGAACACTGAAGCTTTCTTT
.	TRBJ1-4	TRBV27	once	CASTTGEKLFF	TGTGCCAGCACTACAGGTGAAAAACTGTTTTTT
.	TRBJ2-1	TRBV21-1	.	CASSKDEAGTRGPHEQFF	TGTGCCAGCAGCAAAGATGAGGCGGGGACTAGGGGTCCCCATGAGCAGTTCTTC
.	TRBJ2-1	TRBV19	few	CASSSDLSSYNEQFF	TGTGCCAGTAGTTCCGACTTGAGCTCCTACAATGAGCAGTTCTTC
.	TRBJ1-4	TRBV4-1	.	CASSQEPPQGRNEKLFF	TGCGCCAGCAGCCAAGAACCCCCACAGGGCAGGAATGAAAAACTGTTTTTT
TRBD1	TRBJ1-3	TRBV20-1	.	CSASSGTASGNTIYF	TGCAGTGCTAGTAGTGGGACAGCGTCTGGAAACACCATATATTTT
TRBD2	TRBJ2-2	TRBV11-3	few	CASSLLAGGNTGELFF	TGTGCCAGCAGCCTCCTAGCGGGGGGGAACACCGGGGAGCTGTTTTTT
TRBD1	TRBJ1-2	TRBV19	once	CASAGQGAGGGYTF	TGTGCCAGCGCAGGACAGGGCGCAGGGGGTGGCTACACCTTC
.	TRBJ2-7	TRBV5-1	.	CASSSRFSSYEQYF	TGCGCCAGCAGCTCTCGTTTCAGCTCCTACGAGCAGTACTTC
TRBD1	TRBJ1-5	TRBV6-6	few	CASKPPGTGNQPQHF	TGTGCCAGCAAACCCCCCGGGACAGGGAATCAGCCCCAGCATTTT
.	TRBJ2-5	TRBV9	.	CASSVVGAVKETQYF	TGTGCCAGCAGCGTAGTAGGGGCAGTAAAAGAGACCCAGTACTTC
.	TRBJ2-7	TRBV6-1	.	CASSEAWTEPYEQYF	TGTGCCAGCAGTGAAGCCTGGACAGAACCCTACGAGCAGTACTTC
TRBD2	TRBJ2-3	TRBV7-2	.	CASSLARGYGGATDTQYF	TGTGCCAGCAGCTTAGCCCGAGGGTACGGGGGGGCCACAGATACGCAGTATTTT
TRBD1	TRBJ1-6	TRBV28	.	CASSGEDRGNSPLHF	TGTGCCAGCAGTGGCGAGGACAGGGGAAATTCACCCCTCCACTTT
TRBD2	TRBJ2-5	TRBV6-1	.	CASSDTGGAETQYF	TGTGCCAGCAGTGACACCGGGGGGGCGGAGACCCAGTACTTC
TRBD1	TRBJ1-2	TRBV24-1	.	CATSDLIMTGEGYTF	TGTGCCACCAGTGATTTGATAATGACAGGGGAAGGCTACACCTTC
.	TRBJ1-2	TRBV19	.	CASTQRGRDYGYTF	TGTGCCAGTACCCAAAGAGGCAGGGACTATGGCTACACCTTC
TRBD2	TRBJ2-1	TRBV19	once	CASNPGLAGGYNEQFF	TGTGCCAGTAATCCGGGACTAGCGGGGGGCTACAATGAGCAGTTCTTC
TRBD1	TRBJ2-7	TRBV27	.	CASSFPGTGVEQYF	TGTGCCAGCAGTTTTCCCGGGACAGGGGTCGAGCAGTACTTC
TRBD1	TRBJ1-1	TRBV25-1	.	CASSELRDRTEAFF	TGTGCCAGCAGTGAACTCAGGGACAGAACTGAAGCTTTCTTT
.	TRBJ1-1	TRBV19	.	CASRPMGRNTEAFF	TGTGCCAGTAGGCCTATGGGGCGGAACACTGAAGCTTTCTTT
.	TRBJ2-2	TRBV7-2	.	CASSLVARNTGELFF	TGTGCCAGCAGCTTAGTGGCCAGGAACACCGGGGAGCTGTTTTTT
TRBD1	TRBJ2-7	TRBV2	.	CAGGQGYEQYF	TGTGCCGGGGGACAGGGCTACGAGCAGTACTTC
.	TRBJ1-1	TRBV7-9	.	CASVRQLVGTEAFF	TGTGCCAGCGTGAGACAGCTCGTGGGGACTGAAGCTTTCTTT
.	TRBJ1-5	TRBV4-1	.	CASSLEGGGLHQPQHF	TGCGCCAGCAGCCTCGAGGGTGGCGGTCTCCATCAGCCCCAGCATTTT
TRBD1	TRBJ1-2	TRBV27	.	CASTRKGQGAYGYTF	TGTGCCAGCACTAGAAAAGGACAGGGGGCCTATGGCTACACCTTC
.	TRBJ1-2	TRBV12-3/TRBV12-4	.	CASRPLAGNGYTF	TGTGCCAGCAGACCTCTGGCAGGAAATGGCTACACCTTC
TRBD1	TRBJ1-1	TRBV11-2	.	CASSLRDSEAFF	TGTGCCAGCAGCCTCCGGGACAGTGAAGCTTTCTTT
TRBD2	TRBJ2-2	TRBV7-3	.	CASSLMGGSTGELFF	TGTGCCAGCAGCTTAATGGGCGGGAGCACCGGGGAGCTGTTTTTT
TRBD2	TRBJ2-1	TRBV19	.	CASSTLLPGTTGNEQFF	TGTGCCAGTAGTACCCTATTACCCGGGACTACGGGCAATGAGCAGTTCTTC
TRBD2	TRBJ2-1	TRBV9	.	CASSEGLAGGFNEQFF	TGTGCCAGCAGCGAAGGACTAGCGGGGGGTTTTAATGAGCAGTTCTTC
.	TRBJ2-3	TRBV6-2/TRBV6-3	once	CASSYSLRGTDTQYF	TGTGCCAGCAGTTACTCCCTGAGGGGCACAGATACGCAGTATTTT
TRBD2	TRBJ2-7	TRBV5-1	.	CASSSSGGSSYEQYF	TGCGCCAGCAGTTCTAGCGGGGGGAGTTCCTACGAGCAGTACTTC
TRBD1	TRBJ2-2	TRBV30	.	CAWGQDYTGELFF	TGTGCCTGGGGACAGGATTATACCGGGGAGCTGTTTTTT
.	TRBJ1-2	TRBV6-5	.	CASQRSTGGGYTF	TGTGCCAGCCAACGGTCAACCGGGGGTGGCTACACCTTC